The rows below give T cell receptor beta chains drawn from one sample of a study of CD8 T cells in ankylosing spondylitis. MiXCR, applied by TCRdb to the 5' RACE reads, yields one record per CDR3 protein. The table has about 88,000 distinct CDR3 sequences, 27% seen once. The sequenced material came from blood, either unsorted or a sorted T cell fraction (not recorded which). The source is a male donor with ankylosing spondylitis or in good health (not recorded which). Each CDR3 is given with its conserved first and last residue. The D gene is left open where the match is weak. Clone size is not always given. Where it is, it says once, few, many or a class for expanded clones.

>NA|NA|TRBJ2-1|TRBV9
TGTGCCAGCAGCGTAGCTTTTTACAATGAGCAGTTCTTC
CASSVAFYNEQFF
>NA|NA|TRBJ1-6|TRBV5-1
TGCGCCAGCAGCGAGAGTGGATCACCCCTCCACTTT
CASSESGSPLHF
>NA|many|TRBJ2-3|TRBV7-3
TGTGCCAGCAGCTCGGCAGGGTACACAGATACGCAGTATTTT
CASSSAGYTDTQYF
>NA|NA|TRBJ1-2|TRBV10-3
TGTGCCATCAGTGAGATGGGGAGCGGGGGCTATGGCTACACCTTC
CAISEMGSGGYGYTF
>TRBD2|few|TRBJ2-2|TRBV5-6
TGTGCCAGCAGCCGCGGTGGTCTAGCGGGAGGAACCGGGGAGCTGTTTTTT
CASSRGGLAGGTGELFF
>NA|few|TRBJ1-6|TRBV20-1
TGCAGTGCTAGAGTCACTAGGAACGGGTTCAATTCACCCCTCCACTTT
CSARVTRNGFNSPLHF
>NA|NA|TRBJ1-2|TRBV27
TGTGCCAGCAGTGGGGGCTATGGCTACACCTTC
CASSGGYGYTF
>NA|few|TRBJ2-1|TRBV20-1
TGCAGTGCTCGACCTCGACGCAATGAGCAGTTCTTC
CSARPRRNEQFF
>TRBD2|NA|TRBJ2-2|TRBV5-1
TGCGCCAGCAGCTTGGTTCCGGGGGGAACCGGGGAGCTGTTTTTT
CASSLVPGGTGELFF
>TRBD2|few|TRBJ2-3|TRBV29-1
TGCAGCGCTCCCCAACTAGCGGGAGGTTTCACAGATACGCAGTATTTT
CSAPQLAGGFTDTQYF
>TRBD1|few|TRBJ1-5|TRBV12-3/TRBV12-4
TGTGCCAGCAGTTTAGGAAAGTGGGACAGAACTAGCAATCAGCCCCAGCATTTT
CASSLGKWDRTSNQPQHF
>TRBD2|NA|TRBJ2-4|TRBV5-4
TGTGCCAGCAGCTTAGGTAGCGGGGAAAACATTCAGTACTTC
CASSLGSGENIQYF
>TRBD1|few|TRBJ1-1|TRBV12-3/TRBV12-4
TGTGCCAGCCTTCGAGGGGGCGCGATGGTCACTGAAGCTTTCTTT
CASLRGGAMVTEAFF
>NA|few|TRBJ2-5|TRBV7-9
TGTGCCAGCCGGGGCCAAGAGACCCAGTACTTC
CASRGQETQYF
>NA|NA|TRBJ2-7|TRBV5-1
TGCGCCAGCCGCCTTGGGACGGCCGCCTACGAGCAGTACTTC
CASRLGTAAYEQYF
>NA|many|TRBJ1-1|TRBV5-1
TGCGCCAGCAGCCCCCCTCTGGTCGGGGAAGCTTTCTTT
CASSPPLVGEAFF
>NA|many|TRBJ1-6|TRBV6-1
TGTGCCAGCAGTCCCCCGGCTGGGAGACGGAGGTGGGTTTCACCCCTCCACTTT
CASSPPAGRRRWVSPLHF
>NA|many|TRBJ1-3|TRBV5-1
TGCGCCAGCAGCTTGGAGGGGTCCGGAAACACCATATATTTT
CASSLEGSGNTIYF
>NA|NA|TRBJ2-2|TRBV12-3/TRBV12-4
TGTGCCAGCATAGGGGCCGGGGAGCTGTTTTTT
CASIGAGELFF
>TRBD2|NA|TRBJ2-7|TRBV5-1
TGCGCCAGCAGCTTGTCGGGAGGGCTAGCGGGATCCTTTAGGACCGAGCAGTACTTC
CASSLSGGLAGSFRTEQYF
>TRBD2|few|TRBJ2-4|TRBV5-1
TGCGCCAGCAGCCAGAGAGGCGGGGCTAGCGGGAGGGTAAGAAACATTCAGTACTTC
CASSQRGGASGRVRNIQYF
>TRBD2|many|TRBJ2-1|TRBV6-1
TGTGCCAGCAGTGGTCTTCTTCGTGAGCGGGAGTCCTACAATGAGCAGTTCTTC
CASSGLLRERESYNEQFF
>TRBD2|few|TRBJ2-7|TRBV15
TGTGCCACCAGCAGAGGCCATCAGGCGAGACTAGCTCTGGACGAGCAGTACTTC
CATSRGHQARLALDEQYF
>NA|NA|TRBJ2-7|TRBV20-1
TGCAGTGCTAGTAGAACCGGGGAGGCCGCCTACGAGCAGTACTTC
CSASRTGEAAYEQYF
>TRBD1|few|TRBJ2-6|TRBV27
TGTGCCAGCGCTATCAGGGGGCACTCTGGGGCCAACGTCCTGACTTTC
CASAIRGHSGANVLTF
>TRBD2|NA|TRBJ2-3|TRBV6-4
TGTGCCAGCAGTGACCGCGGGGGGGGCACGGCAGATACGCAGTATTTT
CASSDRGGGTADTQYF
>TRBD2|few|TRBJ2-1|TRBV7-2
TGTGCCAGCAGCTTAGCGACTAGCCGGAGCTCCTACAATGAGCAGTTCTTC
CASSLATSRSSYNEQFF
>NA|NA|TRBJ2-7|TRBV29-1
TGCAGCGACGATGGGGGGAGCTCCTACGAGCAGTACTTC
CSDDGGSSYEQYF
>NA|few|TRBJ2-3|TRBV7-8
TGTGCCAGCAGCTCCTCACGACAGCGCACAGATACGCAGTATTTT
CASSSSRQRTDTQYF
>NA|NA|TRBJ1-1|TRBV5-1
TGCGCCAGCAGGTCAGTGGACACTGAAGCTTTCTTT
CASRSVDTEAFF
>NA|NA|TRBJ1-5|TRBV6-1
TGTGCCAGCAGCCCAAGACGACAGCCCAATCAGCCCCAGCATTTT
CASSPRRQPNQPQHF
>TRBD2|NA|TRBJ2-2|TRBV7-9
TGTGCCAGCAGCCCTCTAGCGGGGGGGACCGGGGAGCTGTTTTTT
CASSPLAGGTGELFF
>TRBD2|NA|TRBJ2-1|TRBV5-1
TGCGCCAGCCAGTTAACTAGCGGGCACAATGAGCAGTTCTTC
CASQLTSGHNEQFF
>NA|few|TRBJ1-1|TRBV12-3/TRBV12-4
TGTGCCAGCAGTGAACGGAATATGAACACTGAAGCTTTCTTT
CASSERNMNTEAFF
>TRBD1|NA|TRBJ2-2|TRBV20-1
TGCAGTGTACAGGGGCCAGGGAGCACCGGGGAGCTGTTTTTT
CSVQGPGSTGELFF
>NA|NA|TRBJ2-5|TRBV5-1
TGCGCCAGCAGCTTGGTGAGACAGCCCTACCAAGAGACCCAGTACTTC
CASSLVRQPYQETQYF